This passage covers 23 T cell receptor beta chains from one sample sequenced in a study of T cell changes during pregnancy in multiple sclerosis. Here immunoSEQ multiplex PCR was the method, and the copy in TCRdb shows in-frame clones only, minus some. The data show roughly 53,000 clones, with 85% to 95% seen just once and approximately 0.67% held by the top ten. The source was CD4+ T cells from peripheral blood mononuclear cells, collected in the third trimester of pregnancy. These receptors were taken from a female donor with multiple sclerosis, enrolled in a pregnancy study.

This chain uses TRBV11-1 with TRBJ2-6; D may be TRBD1 (5 bases). The CDR3 is 17 residues long. The germline V gene encodes CDR1 SGHAT and CDR2 FQDESV (reference sequence). Trimming cost V 1 base and J 0 bases, with 10 bases left between them. CDR3 sequence reads: CASSLGPGHSGANVLTF. The CDR3 nucleotides read TGTGCCAGCAGCTTAGGGCCAGGGCACTCTGGGGCCAACGTCCTGACTTTC.

The chain uses TRBV28 and TRBJ1-2; D gene uncertain. Trimming took 8 bases from V and 4 from J, leaving 17 bases between them. Per germline, CDR1 MDHEN and CDR2 SYDVKM. The CDR3 is made up of 14 amino acids. The CDR3 nucleotides are TGTGCCAGCGCGGGAACGAAAATGGCCTATGGCTACACCTTC. It encodes CASAGTKMAYGYTF.

The gene calls are TRBV15 and TRBJ2-3; TRBD2 is a possible D gene (5 bases). In germline, CDR1 is LNHNV, CDR2 YYDKDF (reference sequence). This CDR3 is 15 amino acids long. Trimming shortened V by 8 bases and J by 3 bases, and 18 bases separated the two germline ends. CDR3 in amino acids: CATSHRGRGTDTQYF. The CDR3 DNA reads as TGTGCCACCTCCCACCGGGGTCGGGGAACAGATACGCAGTATTTT.

V gene TRBV2 combines with J gene TRBJ2-7, with 13 positions matching TRBD2. V lost 6 bases, J lost 7 bases, and 12 bases stayed unmatched. CDR1 and CDR2 from the germline V gene are SNHLY and FYNNEI. The CDR3 is 16 amino acids. In nucleotides, the CDR3 is TGTGCCAGCAGGACCGGACTAGCGGGAGATGTGGGTGAGCAGTACTTC. Residues: CASRTGLAGDVGEQYF.

This chain joins TRBV4-1 and TRBJ1-3; 9 nucleotides line up with TRBD1. The germline CDR1 and CDR2 sequences are MGHRA and YSYEKL. J gave up 6 bases and V 1 base, and 7 bases lay outside the gene matches. This CDR3 contains 16 residues. The CDR3 DNA sequence: TGCGCCAGCAGCCAAGCCGGGACAGGGCGGGAAAACACCATATATTTT. Residues: CASSQAGTGRENTIYF.

The V gene is TRBV4-1, the J gene TRBJ2-7, with a tentative D call TRBD2 (6 bases). V was trimmed by 0 bases and J by 3 bases, leaving 12 bases between them. There are 15 residues in the CDR3. In germline, CDR1 is MGHRA, CDR2 YSYEKL. This chain's CDR3 is CASSQDTVSGYEQYF. The CDR3 nucleotides read TGCGCCAGCAGCCAAGATACTGTTAGCGGCTACGAGCAGTACTTC.

CDR3 DNA sequence: TGTGCCAGTAGTGACCGGAGGTACGAGCAGTACTTC. It specifies CASSDRRYEQYF. The chain carries TRBV19 and TRBJ2-7; D may be TRBD2 (5 bases). The germline V gene has CDR1 LNHDA and CDR2 SQIVND (reference sequence). The V end was cut by 5 bases, the J end by 4 bases, with 9 bases between. This CDR3 spans 12 amino acids.

This clone has only one observation. The CDR3 sequence: CASSLVGDNEKLFF. CDR3 DNA sequence: TGTGCCAGCAGCTTGGTGGGCGATAATGAAAAACTGTTTTTT. The chain has TRBV28 and TRBJ1-4; D is unresolved. CDR3 length: 14 amino acids. Germline loops: CDR1 MDHEN, CDR2 SYDVKM. The ends were cut back, 6 bases at V and 4 bases at J, with 12 bases in the middle.

The chain employs TRBV19 and TRBJ1-5; 7 positions match TRBD1. The germline CDR1 and CDR2 sequences are LNHDA and SQIVND (reference sequence). V lost 6 bases, J lost 1 base, and 3 bases stayed unmatched. The CDR3 extends over 14 amino acids. This CDR3 is CASSPGQSNQPQHF. Written as DNA, the CDR3 is TGTGCCAGTAGCCCGGGACAGAGCAATCAGCCCCAGCATTTT.

The chain combines TRBV18 with TRBJ2-3; TRBD2 agrees at 8 bases. Germline loops: CDR1 KGHSH, CDR2 LQKENI. With V trimmed by 3 bases and J by 2 bases, 10 bases remained unmatched. CDR3 length: 17 amino acids. Here the CDR3 DNA reads TGTGCCAGCTCACCCCCAGAGTCTAGCGGGTTCACAGATACGCAGTATTTT. Translated, it gives CASSPPESSGFTDTQYF.

This chain links TRBV18 with TRBJ1-5, with 7 bases fitting TRBD1. Trimming took 2 bases from V and 6 from J; bases not matched to a gene: 7. Germline V gene sequence: CDR1 KGHSH, CDR2 LQKENI. The CDR3 has 15 residues. The CDR3 DNA reads as TGTGCCAGCTCACCAACAGGAGGGGGCGGTCAGCCCCAGCATTTT. Its translation: CASSPTGGGGQPQHF.

The V gene is TRBV10-2, the J gene TRBJ2-7; tentative D call: TRBD1 (5 bases). Trimming cost V 7 bases and J 4 bases, with 11 bases left between them. In germline, CDR1 is WSHSY, CDR2 SAAADI. The CDR3 spans 12 residues. The chain's CDR3 is CASNQGGYEQYF. The CDR3, as DNA: TGCGCCAGCAACCAGGGTGGATACGAGCAGTACTTC.

The chain carries TRBV6-5 and TRBJ1-3; D remains ambiguous. The V gene lost 6 bases and the J gene lost 1 base, with 13 bases spanning the gap. The CDR3 consists of 15 residues. Germline V gene data show CDR1 as MNHEY and CDR2 as SVGAGI. The CDR3 here is CASSRYLGSGNTIYF. CDR3 DNA: TGTGCCAGCAGCCGCTATCTAGGATCTGGAAACACCATATATTTT.

The V call is TRBV4-1, the J call TRBJ2-7; tentative D call: TRBD1 (5 bases). This CDR3 spans 18 amino acids. With 2 bases removed from V and 2 bases from J, the gap between germline ends came to 22 bases. Per the germline V gene, CDR1 is MGHRA and CDR2 is YSYEKL. CDR3 nucleotide sequence: TGCGCCAGCAGCCAATTCGCAGGGCGGACCACTAACACCTACGAGCAGTACTTC. It specifies CASSQFAGRTTNTYEQYF.

This clone was counted once. The chain recombines TRBV27 with TRBJ2-1; tentatively, D is TRBD1 (5 bases). This CDR3 is built from 16 residues. Germline V gene sequence: CDR1 MNHEY, CDR2 SMNVEV (reference sequence). V dropped 6 bases and J dropped 3 bases, with 18 bases sitting between them. CDR3 sequence (DNA): TGTGCCAGCAGCCGACAACAGGTAACACGCTACAATGAGCAGTTCTTC. Translated, it gives CASSRQQVTRYNEQFF.

This sequence joins TRBV15 and TRBJ2-7; 9 bases align to TRBD1. Germline V CDR1 and CDR2: LNHNV, YYDKDF (reference sequence). The CDR3 length is 15 residues. V dropped 3 bases and J dropped 3; count of bases not matched to a gene: 6. CDR3 in DNA: TGTGCCACCAGCAGTGGACAGGGGATCCGCTACGAGCAGTACTTC. Residues: CATSSGQGIRYEQYF.

To note about this clone: An end of the junction differs from the germline gene, which may be a read error. This chain joins TRBV7-7 and TRBJ2-3, with TRBD2 matching over 12 bases. The CDR3 runs 17 residues. Germline CDR1 reads SSHAT; CDR2 reads FNYEAQ (reference sequence). CDR3: CASSPLRVATSGRKQYF. CDR3 coding DNA: TGTGCTAGCAGTCCATTAAGGGTAGCGACTAGCGGGAGAAAGCAGTATTTT.

Worth noting for this clone: Additional DNA sequences in this sample encode the identical CDR3. This chain joins TRBV19 and TRBJ2-1; a weak D match, TRBD1 (6 bases). CDR1 and CDR2 from the germline V gene are LNHDA and SQIVND (reference sequence). The CDR3 is 16 residues long. The ends were cut back, 5 bases at V and 0 bases at J, with 14 bases in the middle. The DNA of the CDR3 is TGTGCCAGTAGTCGAACAGGGACAAGCTCCTACAATGAGCAGTTCTTC. Amino acid sequence: CASSRTGTSSYNEQFF.

The genes are TRBV18 and TRBJ1-1; 8 positions agree with TRBD1. This CDR3 contains 16 residues. Germline loops: CDR1 KGHSH, CDR2 LQKENI. Trimming at V came to 4 bases and at J to 7 bases, leaving 14 bases not matched to a gene. The CDR3 coding sequence is TGTGCCAGCTCACGCAAGACCGGGACAGGTCTTAGTGAAGCTTTCTTT. Its translation is CASSRKTGTGLSEAFF.

The chain recombines TRBV10-3 with TRBJ2-7; 7 positions agree with TRBD1. V lost 10 bases, J lost 3 bases, and 15 bases stayed unmatched. The CDR3 sequence is 15 residues long. In germline, CDR1 is ENHRY, CDR2 SYGVKD. The CDR3 DNA reads as TGTGCCACCGGTCGAACAGGGGACCCATTCTACGAGCAGTACTTC. Encoded protein: CATGRTGDPFYEQYF.

This clone was detected once. V and J are TRBV27 and TRBJ1-1; tentative D call: TRBD1 (5 bases). Germline CDR1 and CDR2: MNHEY and SMNVEV (reference sequence). The V end lost 5 bases, the J end lost 0 bases, and 16 bases lay between the germline ends. The CDR3 extends over 16 amino acids. CDR3 DNA: TGTGCCAGCAGTCTAACTCTAGGGGCTTTGAACACTGAAGCTTTCTTT. Amino acids: CASSLTLGALNTEAFF.

This chain connects TRBV11-1 to TRBJ2-7; 8 bases are shared with TRBD1. J was trimmed by 0 bases and V by 2 bases; bases with no gene match: 3. The length of the CDR3 is 15 residues. Germline V lookup: CDR1 SGHAT, CDR2 FQDESV (reference sequence). This CDR3 is CASSLQGASSYEQYF. CDR3 in DNA: TGTGCCAGCAGCTTACAGGGGGCCTCCTCCTACGAGCAGTACTTC. Drawing the rest from reference TRBV11-1 and TRBJ2-7, the complete variable domain is EAEVAQSPRYKITEKSQAVAFWCDPISGHATLYWYRQILGQGPELLVQFQDESVVDDSQLPKDRFSAERLKGVDSTLKIQPAELGDSAMYLCASSLQGASSYEQYFGPGTRLTVT.

This clone was observed a handful of times. This chain uses TRBV12-5 with TRBJ1-1; 9 bases align to TRBD1. Per the germline V gene, CDR1 is LGHNT and CDR2 is FRNRAP. The length of the CDR3 is 16 residues. The junction had 8 bases not matched to a gene; V was cut back by 3 bases and J by 3 bases. CDR3 nucleotides: TGTGCTAGTGGTTTAGGACAGGGGAGGAGGGACACTGAAGCTTTCTTT. Translating gives CASGLGQGRRDTEAFF.